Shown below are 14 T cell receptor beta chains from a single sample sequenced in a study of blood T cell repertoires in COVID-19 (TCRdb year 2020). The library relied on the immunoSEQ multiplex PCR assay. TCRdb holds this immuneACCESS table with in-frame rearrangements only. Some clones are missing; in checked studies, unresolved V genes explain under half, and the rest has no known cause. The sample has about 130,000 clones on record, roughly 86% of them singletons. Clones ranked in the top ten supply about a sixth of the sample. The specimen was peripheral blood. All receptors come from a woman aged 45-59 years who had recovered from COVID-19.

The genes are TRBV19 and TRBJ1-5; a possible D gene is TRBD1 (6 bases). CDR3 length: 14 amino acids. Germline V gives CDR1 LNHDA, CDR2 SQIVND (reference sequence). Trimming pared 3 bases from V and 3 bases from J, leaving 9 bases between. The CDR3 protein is CASSIRDNNQPQHF. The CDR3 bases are TGTGCCAGTAGTATCCGGGACAACAATCAGCCCCAGCATTTT. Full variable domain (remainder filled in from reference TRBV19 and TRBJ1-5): DGGITQSPKYLFRKEGQNVTLSCEQNLNHDAMYWYRQDPGQGLRLIYYSQIVNDFQKGDIAEGYSVSREKKESFPLTVTSAQKNPTAFYLCASSIRDNNQPQHFGDGTRLSIL.

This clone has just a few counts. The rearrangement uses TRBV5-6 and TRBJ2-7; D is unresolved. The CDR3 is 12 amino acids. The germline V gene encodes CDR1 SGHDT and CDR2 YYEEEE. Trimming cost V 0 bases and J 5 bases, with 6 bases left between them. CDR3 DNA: TGTGCCAGCAGCTTGGTCTGGCACGAGCAGTACTTC. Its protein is CASSLVWHEQYF.

DNA for the CDR3: TGTGCCAGCTCACCACCGGGACAGGGTTCGGTTGCGGCCCAGCATTTT. Translating it yields CASSPPGQGSVAAQHF. This rearrangement joins TRBV18 to TRBJ1-5; 9 bases agree with TRBD1. Trimming removed 0 bases from V and 11 bases from J; junction bases left unmatched: 11. Germline lookup yields CDR1 KGHSH and CDR2 LQKENI. CDR3 length: 16 amino acids.

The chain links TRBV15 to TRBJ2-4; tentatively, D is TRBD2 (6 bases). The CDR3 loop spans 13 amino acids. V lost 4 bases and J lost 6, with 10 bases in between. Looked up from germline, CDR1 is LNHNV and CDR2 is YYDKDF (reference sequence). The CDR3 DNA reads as TGTGCCACCAGCACGGGGGAGAGAAACATTCAGTACTTC. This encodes CATSTGERNIQYF. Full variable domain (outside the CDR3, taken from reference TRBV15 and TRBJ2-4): DAMVIQNPRYQVTQFGKPVTLSCSQTLNHNVMYWYQQKSSQAPKLLFHYYDKDFNNEADTPDNFQSRRPNTSFCFLDIRSPGLGDTAMYLCATSTGERNIQYFGAGTRLSVL.

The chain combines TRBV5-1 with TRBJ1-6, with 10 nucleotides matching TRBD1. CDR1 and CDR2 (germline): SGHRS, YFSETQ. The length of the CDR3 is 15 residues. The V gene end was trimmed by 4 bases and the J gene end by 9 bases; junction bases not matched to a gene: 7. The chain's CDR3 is CASSPRQGASSPLHF. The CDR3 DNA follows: TGCGCCAGCAGCCCCCGACAGGGGGCGAGTTCACCCCTCCACTTT.

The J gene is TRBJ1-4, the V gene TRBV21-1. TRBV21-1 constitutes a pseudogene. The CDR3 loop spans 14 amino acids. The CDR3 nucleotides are TGTGCCAGCATTGAGTGCGGGTTTGGAGAAAAACTGTTTTTT. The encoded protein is CASIECGFGEKLFF.

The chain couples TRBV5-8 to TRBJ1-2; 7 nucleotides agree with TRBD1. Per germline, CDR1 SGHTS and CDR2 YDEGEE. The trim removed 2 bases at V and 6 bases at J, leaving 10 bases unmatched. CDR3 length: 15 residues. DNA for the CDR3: TGTGCCAGCAGCTTTAAGACAGGGCGAAGTAATGGCTACACCTTC. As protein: CASSFKTGRSNGYTF.

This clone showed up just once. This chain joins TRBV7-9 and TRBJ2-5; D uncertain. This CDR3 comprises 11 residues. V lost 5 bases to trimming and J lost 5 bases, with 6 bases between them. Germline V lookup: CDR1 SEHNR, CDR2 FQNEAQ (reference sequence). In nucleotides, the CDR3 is TGTGCCAGCAGCCGGTACGAGACCCAGTACTTC. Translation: CASSRYETQYF.

In DNA, the CDR3 is TGTGCCAGCAGTGAAGCGGCCTTGGGGACAGGCGTCTATGGCTACACCTTC. Its translation: CASSEAALGTGVYGYTF. The rearrangement uses TRBV6-1 and TRBJ1-2, with TRBD1 matching 8 bases. With V trimmed by 0 bases and J by 4 bases, 10 bases remained unmatched. The CDR3 is 17 amino acids. The germline V gene encodes CDR1 MNHNS and CDR2 SASEGT.

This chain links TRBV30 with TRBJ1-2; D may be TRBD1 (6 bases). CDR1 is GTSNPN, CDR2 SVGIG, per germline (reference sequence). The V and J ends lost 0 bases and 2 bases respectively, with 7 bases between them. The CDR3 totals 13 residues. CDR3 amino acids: CAWSVGQNYGYTF. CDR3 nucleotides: TGTGCCTGGAGTGTCGGACAGAACTATGGCTACACCTTC.

Here the CDR3 reads CASSFNRPYGYTF. DNA for the CDR3: TGTGCCAGCAGTTTCAACAGGCCCTATGGCTACACCTTC. This chain uses TRBV12-3 or TRBV12-4 with TRBJ1-2, with D tentatively TRBD1 (5 bases). Trimming took 3 bases from V and 4 from J, leaving 9 bases between them. This CDR3 comprises 13 residues.

The CDR3 sequence: CASSQSGPAYNEQFF. The CDR3 DNA sequence: TGTGCCAGCAGTCAAAGCGGCCCCGCCTACAATGAGCAGTTCTTC. The chain couples TRBV6-2 or TRBV6-3 to TRBJ2-1; tentative D call: TRBD2 (5 bases). The germline V gene has CDR1 MNHEY and CDR2 SVGEGT. V was cut by 5 bases and J by 2 bases, with 13 bases left in between. The CDR3 has 15 residues.

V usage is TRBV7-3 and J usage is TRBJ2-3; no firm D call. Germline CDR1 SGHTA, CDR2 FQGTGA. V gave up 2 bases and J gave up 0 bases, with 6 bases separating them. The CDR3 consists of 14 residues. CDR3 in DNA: TGTGCCAGCAGCTTATATGGCAGCACAGATACGCAGTATTTT. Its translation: CASSLYGSTDTQYF.

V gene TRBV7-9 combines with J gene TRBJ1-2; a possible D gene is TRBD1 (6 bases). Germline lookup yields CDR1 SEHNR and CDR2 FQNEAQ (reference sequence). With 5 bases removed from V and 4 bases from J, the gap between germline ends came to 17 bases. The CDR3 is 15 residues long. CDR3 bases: TGTGCCAGCAGCCCGACAGGTGGTGAGGGCTATGGCTACACCTTC. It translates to CASSPTGGEGYGYTF. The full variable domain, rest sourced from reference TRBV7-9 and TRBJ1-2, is DTGVSQNPRHKITKRGQNVTFRCDPISEHNRLYWYRQTLGQGPEFLTYFQNEAQLEKSRLLSDRFSAERPKGSFSTLEIQRTEQGDSAMYLCASSPTGGEGYGYTFGSGTRLTVV.